A single T cell receptor beta chain is shown here with its context. Its antigen is as yet unknown. The data originate from a study of T cell responses to AZD1222 COVID-19 vaccine. Germline V gene data show CDR1 as MNHEY and CDR2 as SMNVEV (reference sequence). Trimming took 4 bases from V and 7 from J, leaving 5 bases between them. There are 12 residues in the CDR3. This table comes from immunoSEQ multiplex PCR, and its TCRdb copy is limited to in-frame clones, with some not included. The repertoire holds about 200,000 clones, with about 92% as singletons. Findings and caveats of the study: At 160-218 and 743-854, vaccine-associated CD4 TCRs were dominant, and they spanned spike. Most donors were white British and more were female, and clonal diversity was possibly underestimated. Spike-specific TCR breadth and depth were elevated following two AZD1222 doses. Unmutated variant regions are reportedly targeted by nearly half of spike-specific TCRs.

V and J are TRBV27 and TRBJ1-6; no clear D. The specimen comprised peripheral blood, sampled on day 0 of AZD1222 vaccination. The receptor comes from an adult in good health. CDR3 region: CASSWVNSPLHF. CDR3 bases: TGTGCCAGCAGTTGGGTAAATTCACCCCTCCACTTT.